Listed below are T cell receptor beta chains from one sample, sequenced in a study of cytomegalovirus exposure and HLA in healthy donors. This table comes from immunoSEQ multiplex PCR, and its TCRdb copy is limited to in-frame clones, with some not included. Seen here are approximately 170,000 clones, approximately 76% observed once, and the top ten hold under 5.5%. Sequenced material: PBMCs. These receptor sequences come from a woman aged 18-29 years in good health and CMV-seropositive. The CDR3 runs from the conserved cysteine through the conserved F or W. The D gene is left open where the match is weak. Some rows mark clone size as missing; the rest say once, few, many or name a class of expanded clone.

TRBJ2-7 . . TRBV9 TGTGCCAGCAGCGTAGACGGCTACGAGCAGTACTTC CASSVDGYEQYF
TRBJ1-1 . . TRBV7-2 TGTGCCAGCAGCATCACGGGGGGCGACACTGAAGCTTTCTTT CASSITGGDTEAFF
TRBJ2-3 . . TRBV25-1 TGTGCCAGCAGTGTGACAGAGATCACAGATACGCAGTATTTT CASSVTEITDTQYF
TRBJ1-1 . . TRBV7-3 TGTGCCAGCAGCCAGATGGGCGGCGGAGGTGAAGCTTTCTTT CASSQMGGGGEAFF
TRBJ2-2 . . TRBV9 TGTGCCAGCAGCGTAGAGGGGCCCCGGGAGCTGTTTTTT CASSVEGPRELFF
TRBJ2-5 . TRBD2 TRBV5-1 TGCGCCAGCAGGAGGACTAGCGGGGGGGGGACCCAGTACTTC CASRRTSGGGTQYF
TRBJ2-7 . TRBD2 TRBV4-1 TGCGCCAGCAGCCAAGACGTCGGGGGGGCCTACGAGCAGTACTTC CASSQDVGGAYEQYF
TRBJ2-3 . . TRBV6-6 TGTGCCAGCAGTCCCTTTTCTGATACGCAGTATTTT CASSPFSDTQYF
TRBJ2-2 . TRBD1 TRBV29-1 TGCAGCGGACGACAGGGGAGTGGCACCGGGGAGCTGTTTTTT CSGRQGSGTGELFF
TRBJ1-3 . . TRBV28 TGTGCCAGCAGTTTCTGGGGGCCAGGCTCCGCTGGAAACACCATATATTTT CASSFWGPGSAGNTIYF
TRBJ2-7 . TRBD1 TRBV18 TGTGCCAGCTCACAAGGGACAGATACCTACGAGCAGTACTTC CASSQGTDTYEQYF
TRBJ2-1 . . TRBV7-7 TGTGCTAGCAGCGACACCAAAAACGGGATAATCGGGGAGCAGTTCTTC CASSDTKNGIIGEQFF
TRBJ1-2 . . TRBV30 TGTGCCTGGAGTTTAGCCTCCGGCTACACCTTC CAWSLASGYTF
TRBJ2-1 few . TRBV1 TGCACCAGCAGCCAAGATGGGAGCGGGGGGTCCTACAATGAGCAGTTCTTC CTSSQDGSGGSYNEQFF
TRBJ1-1 . . TRBV19 TGTGCCATCGGGGGGGGGCTAGTCACTGAAGCTTTCTTT CAIGGGLVTEAFF
TRBJ1-5 . . TRBV6-6 TGTGCCACTAGGCGGGGGGAAGTTCAGCCCCAGCATTTT CATRRGEVQPQHF
TRBJ1-1 few . TRBV2 TGTGCCAGCAGGGAGCAGGGTAAGCTTAACACTGAAGCTTTCTTT CASREQGKLNTEAFF
TRBJ2-3 few . TRBV6-4 TGTGCCAGCAGTGACGGGGGGGCCACAGATACGCAGTATTTT CASSDGGATDTQYF